This T cell receptor (beta chain) was recorded in a study of control samples from healthy donors and cancer patients. V lost 11 bases and J lost 1; bases outside the gene matches: 4. Germline assignment: CDR1 ENHRY and CDR2 SYGVKD. This CDR3 contains 12 residues. The data were produced by immunoSEQ multiplex PCR, yet TCRdb's version contains in-frame clones alone and is incomplete. The table has 150,000 to 200,000 clones, just over 90% seen once. The sequence was collected from a man under 40 in good health. Sequencing was performed on blood. V usage is TRBV10-3 and J usage is TRBJ2-5, with 7 bases matching TRBD2. The CDR3 DNA reads as TGTGCCTCCGGGGGGACCCAAGAGACCCAGTACTTC. Its translation: CASGGTQETQYF.